Below, 25 T cell receptor beta chains from the same sample are listed, as sequenced in a study of shared clonotypes between healthy human individuals. Assay used: immunoSEQ multiplex PCR; TCRdb lists only in-frame clones, some missing. Of millions of clones in the sample, around nine tenths are singletons; the top ten hold over 0.12%. Material for sequencing was naive CD4+ T cells sorted from blood. Subset specified: CD45RA+ positively selected. These receptors all come from a man aged 18-30 years in good health.

The V and J genes are TRBV5-1 and TRBJ1-2; 10 bases fit TRBD1. There are 16 residues in the CDR3. V lost 4 bases to trimming and J lost 7 bases; unmatched junction nucleotides: 13. CDR1 and CDR2 from the germline V gene are SGHRS and YFSETQ. CDR3 bases: TGCGCCAGCAGCCCGGGACAGGGGAAGGGTAGTGCTGGCTACACCTTC. It specifies CASSPGQGKGSAGYTF.

The gene calls are TRBV4-3 and TRBJ1-4; D gene unclear. This CDR3 comprises 14 residues. Trimming took off 1 base at V and 10 bases at J, with 13 bases between the two ends. Germline CDR1 LGHNA, CDR2 YSLEER. CDR3 bases: TGCGCCAGCAGCCAAGGGCGGTCCGTCGGAAAACTGTTTTTT. This gives the protein CASSQGRSVGKLFF.

In this sample, this clone turned up once. In DNA, the CDR3 is TGTGCCAGCAGTCGGACAGGGGGCGCCACCGGGGAGCTGTTTTTT. This gives the protein CASSRTGGATGELFF. V usage is TRBV27 and J usage is TRBJ2-2; 11 bases map to TRBD1. The CDR3 length is 15 residues. V shed 5 bases and J 4 bases; nucleotides not matched to a gene: 3. Germline loops: CDR1 MNHEY, CDR2 SMNVEV (reference sequence).

The chain links TRBV5-1 to TRBJ2-7, with 8 bases fitting TRBD1. Germline loops: CDR1 SGHRS, CDR2 YFSETQ. The CDR3 runs to 14 residues. V was pared by 1 base and J by 5 bases, with 5 bases of the junction left unmatched. CDR3 loop: CASSLSSTGDEQYF. CDR3 DNA: TGCGCCAGCAGCTTGTCCTCGACAGGGGACGAGCAGTACTTC.

The V gene is TRBV6-1, the J gene TRBJ2-3; the D is unclear. The germline CDR1 and CDR2 sequences are MNHNS and SASEGT. This CDR3 is built from 14 residues. Trimming removed 5 bases at V and 0 bases at J, with 9 bases between. CDR3: CASSYRGSTDTQYF. The CDR3 DNA sequence: TGTGCCAGCAGTTATCGTGGTAGCACAGATACGCAGTATTTT.

The V gene is TRBV7-9, the J gene TRBJ2-5; D not certain. Trimming took off 3 bases at V and 3 bases at J, with 5 bases between the two ends. The CDR3 is 12 amino acids. Germline V gene sequence: CDR1 SEHNR, CDR2 FQNEAQ (reference sequence). CDR3 amino acids: CASSFLEETQYF. The CDR3 DNA sequence: TGTGCCAGCAGCTTCTTAGAAGAGACCCAGTACTTC.

The rearrangement joins TRBV15 to TRBJ2-5; 13 nucleotides align to TRBD2. The CDR3 contains 18 residues. V was clipped by 0 bases and J by 6 bases; unmatched bases: 10. Germline CDR1 reads LNHNV; CDR2 reads YYDKDF (reference sequence). The CDR3 nucleotides read TGTGCCACCAGCAGAGATCTACTAGCGGGGGGGCGAGAAAAGACCCAGTACTTC. Its protein is CATSRDLLAGGREKTQYF.

The chain recombines TRBV6-1 with TRBJ1-2, with 9 bases matching TRBD1. The CDR3 is 14 residues long. The J segment lost 6 bases and the V segment lost 4 bases, leaving 6 bases of the junction unmatched. The germline gives CDR1 MNHNS, CDR2 SASEGT. As DNA, the CDR3 is TGTGCCAGCAGTGTTTCCACAGGGGGCAATGGCTACACCTTC. Translated: CASSVSTGGNGYTF.

This chain uses TRBV7-9 with TRBJ2-2, with a tentative D call TRBD2 (6 bases). Germline CDR1 SEHNR, CDR2 FQNEAQ (reference sequence). Deletions cut 4 bases from V and 8 bases from J, with 17 bases between. The CDR3 sequence is 15 residues long. The CDR3: CASSSWDSLGGELFF. The DNA of the CDR3 is TGTGCCAGCAGCTCATGGGACTCGCTGGGAGGGGAGCTGTTTTTT.

With respect to this clone: The same CDR3 arises from other DNA sequences in this sample as well. The chain combines TRBV28 with TRBJ1-1; possibly TRBD1 for D (5 bases). Trimming cost V 5 bases and J 4 bases, with 11 bases left between them. Germline-derived CDR1 and CDR2 are MDHEN and SYDVKM. CDR3 length: 13 residues. The CDR3, as DNA: TGTGCCAGCAGTAGGCAGGGAGGCACTGAAGCTTTCTTT. Protein sequence: CASSRQGGTEAFF. Filled out from reference TRBV28 and TRBJ1-1, the complete variable domain reads DVKVTQSSRYLVKRTGEKVFLECVQDMDHENMFWYRQDPGLGLRLIYFSYDVKMKEKGDIPEGYSVSREKKERFSLILESASTNQTSMYLCASSRQGGTEAFFGQGTRLTVV.

V usage is TRBV5-6 and J usage is TRBJ2-7; D unclear. The V end lost 4 bases, the J end lost 4 bases, and 15 bases lay between the germline ends. In germline, CDR1 is SGHDT, CDR2 YYEEEE. This CDR3 comprises 14 residues. The CDR3 sequence: CASSISLQSYEQYF. As DNA, the CDR3 is TGTGCCAGCAGCATTTCTTTACAGTCTTACGAGCAGTACTTC.

The chain has TRBV6-1 and TRBJ2-6, with D perhaps matching TRBD1 (6 bases). The CDR3 totals 15 residues. Germline V gives CDR1 MNHNS, CDR2 SASEGT. The germline V and J ends were trimmed by 7 bases and 1 base, with 11 bases remaining between them. CDR3 nucleotide sequence: TGTGCCAGCATCCTAGGGGGATCTGGGGCCAACGTCCTGACTTTC. This encodes CASILGGSGANVLTF.

Regarding this clone: Other DNA variants within this sample encode the same CDR3. The CDR3 spells CASSEARQYNSPLHF. The CDR3 DNA is TGTGCCAGCAGTGAAGCTCGGCAATATAATTCACCCCTCCACTTT. J is TRBJ1-6 and V is TRBV6-1; no clear D. The CDR3 has 15 residues. Germline loops: CDR1 MNHNS, CDR2 SASEGT. Trimming pared 0 bases from V and 4 bases from J, leaving 7 bases between.

The genes are TRBV2 and TRBJ2-2, with 11 bases fitting TRBD1. This CDR3 comprises 17 residues. CDR1 SNHLY and CDR2 FYNNEI come from the germline V gene. Trimming cost V 6 bases and J 4 bases; bases outside gene matches: 10. The CDR3 region has the DNA TGTGCCAGCAGGACCGGGACAGGGGGATCGGGCACCGGGGAGCTGTTTTTT. It encodes CASRTGTGGSGTGELFF.

The genes are TRBV6-1 and TRBJ2-7; no definite D call. The V end was cut by 2 bases, the J end by 2 bases, with 7 bases between. Germline V gives CDR1 MNHNS, CDR2 SASEGT. This CDR3 spans 13 amino acids. CDR3 sequence reads: CASSEKWAYEQYF. The CDR3 nucleotides are TGTGCCAGCAGTGAAAAATGGGCCTACGAGCAGTACTTC.

The CDR3 is CASSVESGNSGNTIYF. For the CDR3, the DNA is TGTGCCAGCAGCGTAGAATCAGGGAACTCTGGAAACACCATATATTTT. The chain combines TRBV9 with TRBJ1-3; D may be TRBD1 (5 bases). The germline V gene has CDR1 SGDLS and CDR2 YYNGEE. Trimming stripped 0 bases from V and 0 bases from J, with 10 bases between. The CDR3 contains 16 residues.

Turning to this clone: Other nucleotide sequences in the sample specify the same CDR3. This chain joins TRBV5-1 and TRBJ1-6, with a tentative D call TRBD1 (5 bases). From germline, CDR1 is SGHRS and CDR2 YFSETQ. The CDR3 sequence is 15 residues long. Trimming removed 3 bases at V and 6 bases at J, with 13 bases between. DNA of the CDR3: TGCGCCAGCAGCTCTTCCGGCGGGGGTAATTCACCCCTCCACTTT. Protein sequence: CASSSSGGGNSPLHF.

The chain carries TRBV10-1 and TRBJ2-1; TRBD2 matches at 11 bases. The CDR3 runs to 15 residues. CDR1 is WNHNN and CDR2 is SYGVQD in the germline V gene (reference sequence). The junction had 2 bases not matched to a gene; V was cut back by 2 bases and J by 5 bases. In nucleotides, the CDR3 is TGCGCCAGCAGTGAGGCTAGCGGGGGGAACAATGAGCAGTTCTTC. The encoded protein is CASSEASGGNNEQFF.

A word on this clone: The same CDR3 arises from other DNA sequences in this sample as well. The V and J genes are TRBV7-9 and TRBJ2-3; D is undetermined. CDR3 size: 14 residues. Germline CDR1 and CDR2: SEHNR and FQNEAQ (reference sequence). V lost 1 base to trimming and J lost 0 bases, with 5 bases between them. CDR3 sequence reads: CASSLGVSTDTQYF. The CDR3 bases are TGTGCCAGCAGCTTAGGAGTTAGCACAGATACGCAGTATTTT.

The chain links TRBV9 to TRBJ2-2, with a tentative D call TRBD1 (7 bases). The CDR3 is 16 amino acids. Trimming took 0 bases from V and 3 from J, leaving 12 bases between them. CDR1 and CDR2 from the germline V gene are SGDLS and YYNGEE. CDR3 loop: CASSVEGASDTGELFF. In DNA form, the CDR3 reads TGTGCCAGCAGCGTAGAGGGGGCTAGCGACACCGGGGAGCTGTTTTTT.

This clone appeared once. The rearrangement links TRBV18 to TRBJ2-7; TRBD2 aligns across 11 bases. The J segment lost 6 bases and the V segment lost 2 bases, leaving 6 bases of the junction unmatched. The CDR3 contains 15 residues. Germline assignment: CDR1 KGHSH and CDR2 LQKENI. CDR3 DNA: TGTGCCAGCTCACCAAAGACTAGCGGGACCATCGAGCAGTACTTC. Protein product: CASSPKTSGTIEQYF.

This clone appeared once. This sequence joins TRBV6-5 and TRBJ1-5; D uncertain. Germline CDR1 and CDR2: MNHEY and SVGAGI. V lost 2 bases to trimming and J lost 7 bases, with 9 bases between them. The CDR3 spans 13 residues. This CDR3 reads CASSYDGLQPQHF. For the CDR3, the DNA is TGTGCCAGCAGTTACGACGGATTGCAGCCCCAGCATTTT.

The chain couples TRBV10-2 to TRBJ2-1; D is uncertain. The CDR3 has 15 amino acids. Per the germline V gene, CDR1 is WSHSY and CDR2 is SAAADI. Trimming took off 3 bases at V and 1 base at J, with 10 bases between the two ends. The CDR3 coding sequence is TGCGCCAGCAGTGACCTGACAAAATCCTACAATGAGCAGTTCTTC. It translates to CASSDLTKSYNEQFF.

J is TRBJ2-4 and V is TRBV4-3, with 7 bases that match TRBD2. CDR1 is LGHNA and CDR2 is YSLEER in the germline V gene. There are 14 residues in the CDR3. Germline trimming cut 4 bases from V and 7 bases from J; bases unmatched to any gene: 7. This CDR3 reads CASSRGLVGNIQYF. DNA of the CDR3: TGCGCCAGCAGCCGCGGACTAGTAGGGAACATTCAGTACTTC.

V and J are TRBV6-4 and TRBJ2-1, with TRBD1 matching over 7 bases. V was clipped by 2 bases and J by 0 bases; unmatched bases: 4. CDR1 MRHNA and CDR2 SNTAGT come from the germline V gene. This CDR3 region has 16 residues. DNA for the CDR3: TGTGCCAGCAGTGACGGGACAGCTAGCTCCTACAATGAGCAGTTCTTC. This codes for CASSDGTASSYNEQFF.